This T cell receptor (beta chain) was sequenced in a study of low-dose radiotherapy and immunotherapy resistance in tumors. In the study overall: Patients were given intravenous nivolumab 240 mg every two weeks plus ipilimumab 1 mg/kg every six weeks.

TRAV- and TRBV-specific primers primed first-strand cDNA, covering alpha and beta chains. TCRs underwent 20 PCR cycles of amplification with a constant-region primer and V-primer adapter. TCRdb reprocessed the reads via MiXCR and lists one record per CDR3 protein. This sample has under 95,000 distinct CDR3 sequences; around a sixth occur once, and the top ten carry approximately 1.5%. As for time point: after trial treatment. Treatment specified: LDRT plus nivolumab, ipilimumab, low-dose cyclophosphamide and aspirin (RACIN trial). Low-dose radiotherapy, low-dose cyclophosphamide, aspirin, ipilimumab and nivolumab were all given to the donors. At least ten counts were recorded for this clonotype. The material sequenced was PBMCs, taken after low-dose radiotherapy plus immunotherapy. The TCR sequence derives from a male donor with prostate cancer.

Written as DNA, the CDR3 is TGTGCCTGGAGCGTGGGGGGGCCCGGGGAGCTGTTTTTT. Translated: CAWSVGGPGELFF. This sequence joins TRBV30 and TRBJ2-2, with D possibly being TRBD2 (7 bases). Deletions cut 3 bases from V and 6 bases from J, with 11 bases between. The germline V gene encodes CDR1 GTSNPN and CDR2 SVGIG (reference sequence). The CDR3 totals 13 residues. The full variable domain, rest sourced from reference TRBV30 and TRBJ2-2, is SQTIHQWPATLVQPVGSPLSLECTVEGTSNPNLYWYRQAAGRGLQLLFYSVGIGQISSEVPQNLSASRPQDRQFILSSKKLLLSDSGFYLCAWSVGGPGELFFGEGSRLTVL.